This TCR beta chain stems from a study of control samples from healthy donors and cancer patients. The protocol was immunoSEQ multiplex PCR, while the TCRdb copy is restricted to in-frame clones and leaves out a portion. The sample shows some 140,000 clones, about nine tenths of them seen only once. V gave up 0 bases and J gave up 7 bases, with 16 bases separating them. Germline V gene lookup returns CDR1 SGHRS and CDR2 YFSETQ. The CDR3 sequence is 15 residues long. The TCR comes from a man aged 25-40 years in good health. The sequenced sample was blood. The rearrangement links TRBV5-1 to TRBJ1-2, with D tentatively TRBD1 (5 bases). For the CDR3, the DNA is TGCGCCAGCAGCTTGGGAGGTGGGGCGCCGCGTGGCTACACCTTC. Residues: CASSLGGGAPRGYTF.